These 15 T cell receptor beta chains share one sample of origin, sequenced in a study of response to subunit inactivated influenza vaccine (dated by TCRdb to 2016 to 2018). Libraries were built with RT-PCR. Sequencer: Illumina HiSeq 2500. Clones were called with MiXCR by TCRdb after fastp trimmed the public reads at Q25, and only in-frame beta chains were retained. Every entry covers one CDR3 protein and lists the most common genes and DNA from its rows. For this sample there are around 760,000 distinct CDR3 sequences; 14% appear just once. Less than 9% of the sample is in the top ten clones. This specimen consisted of PBMCs from blood, obtained 14 to 15 days before vaccination. Receptors were obtained from a man between 50 and 59 years old who received an inactivated influenza vaccine. Donor details come from another sample of the same person, matched by shared clones.

This sequence joins TRBV12-3 or TRBV12-4 and TRBJ1-5; D perhaps matches TRBD1 (5 bases). V was cut by 4 bases and J by 0 bases, with 10 bases left in between. The CDR3 totals 15 residues. CDR3 sequence: CASSWGTPSNQPQHF. CDR3 DNA sequence: TGTGCCAGCAGTTGGGGGACTCCTAGCAATCAGCCCCAGCATTTT.

This clonotype was found a few times. CDR3 in DNA: TGTGCCAGCAGCGTAGGTGGGACAGGAGACTACGAGCAGTACTTC. Amino acid sequence: CASSVGGTGDYEQYF. The chain employs TRBV9 and TRBJ2-7; 8 bases fit TRBD1. Trimming cost V 0 bases and J 3 bases; bases outside gene matches: 5. The CDR3 consists of 15 residues. Germline CDR1 is SGDLS and CDR2 is YYNGEE.

The chain couples TRBV7-9 to TRBJ2-2; D may match TRBD1 or TRBD2 (5 bases each). This CDR3 is built from 14 residues. With 6 bases removed from V and 0 bases from J, the gap between germline ends came to 8 bases. Germline lookup yields CDR1 SEHNR and CDR2 FQNEAQ (reference sequence). CDR3 protein: CASREGPNTGELFF. The DNA for the CDR3 is TGTGCCAGCAGAGAGGGGCCGAACACCGGGGAGCTGTTTTTT.

This clonotype was found a few times. V is TRBV4-3 and J is TRBJ2-4; either TRBD1 or TRBD2 may supply D (5 bases each). The germline V and J ends were trimmed by 0 bases and 0 bases, with 21 bases remaining between them. CDR1 is LGHNA and CDR2 is YSLEER in the germline V gene. The CDR3 totals 20 residues. The DNA for the CDR3 is TGCGCCAGCAGCCAAGATATCCATAGACCGGGACGGGTAGCCAAAAACATTCAGTACTTC. It encodes CASSQDIHRPGRVAKNIQYF.

This clonotype was observed a handful of times. The CDR3 nucleotides read TGTGCCACCAGCAGAGATAGGAGTGGGCAGGTCCCCGCGAACACCGGGGAGCTGTTTTTT. Its protein product is CATSRDRSGQVPANTGELFF. The V and J genes are TRBV15 and TRBJ2-2; unclear D gene. V was shortened by 0 bases and J by 0 bases, with 20 bases between the two germline ends. The CDR3 has 20 amino acids. Germline values: CDR1 LNHNV, CDR2 YYDKDF (reference sequence).

This chain's CDR3 is CASSFSIRKYGYTF. The CDR3 DNA is TGTGCCAGCAGCTTTTCAATCAGGAAGTATGGCTACACCTTC. The rearrangement joins TRBV28 to TRBJ1-2; D is ambiguous. Germline V CDR1 and CDR2: MDHEN, SYDVKM. Trimming took off 6 bases at V and 5 bases at J, with 16 bases between the two ends. The CDR3 contains 14 residues.

The CDR3 DNA reads as TGTGCCAGCAGCGCCGGGGGACTAGCCCACACCGAGCAGTTCTTC. It translates to CASSAGGLAHTEQFF. The chain couples TRBV9 to TRBJ2-1, with 9 bases fitting TRBD2. This CDR3 is built from 15 residues. CDR1 SGDLS and CDR2 YYNGEE come from the germline V gene. The trim removed 3 bases at V and 10 bases at J, leaving 11 bases unmatched.

This sequence joins TRBV12-3 or TRBV12-4 and TRBJ1-2; no clear D. V was shortened by 8 bases and J by 2 bases, with 18 bases between the two germline ends. The length of the CDR3 is 15 residues. CDR3 region: CASALSIAVNYGYTF. As DNA, the CDR3 is TGTGCCAGCGCCTTGTCGATCGCAGTGAACTATGGCTACACCTTC.

The chain carries TRBV29-1 and TRBJ2-1, with TRBD1 as a possible D gene (6 bases). The germline V gene has CDR1 SQVTM and CDR2 ANQGSEA. This CDR3 contains 13 residues. Trimming left V 0 bases short and J 6 bases short, with 9 bases between. In nucleotides, the CDR3 is TGCAGCGTTGAAGATCTGGACAGCAATGAGCAGTTCTTC. Its protein is CSVEDLDSNEQFF.

This clonotype was seen more than once but under ten times. The genes are TRBV6-1 and TRBJ1-1; D is perhaps TRBD1 (6 bases). The CDR3 extends over 14 amino acids. V was cut by 7 bases and J by 6 bases, with 18 bases left in between. Germline CDR1 MNHNS, CDR2 SASEGT. The CDR3: CASTRGRGTPEAFF. The CDR3 DNA is TGTGCCAGCACCAGGGGCAGGGGAACGCCTGAAGCTTTCTTT.

The V call is TRBV5-1, the J call TRBJ2-5; D call uncertain. The CDR3 is made up of 14 amino acids. Germline V lookup: CDR1 SGHRS, CDR2 YFSETQ. The ends were cut back, 4 bases at V and 4 bases at J, with 14 bases in the middle. In DNA, the CDR3 is TGCGCCAGCAGCCCGGGCCAGGCAACAGAGACCCAGTACTTC. This encodes CASSPGQATETQYF.

The chain is built from TRBV6-2 or TRBV6-3 and TRBJ2-3; 10 bases match TRBD2. The CDR3 has 15 residues. Germline CDR1 and CDR2: MNHEY and SVGEGT. V was clipped by 4 bases and J by 3 bases; unmatched bases: 4. The CDR3 DNA reads as TGTGCCAGCAGTTCCGCACTAGCGGGGACAGATACGCAGTATTTT. Amino acids: CASSSALAGTDTQYF.

This chain uses TRBV6-1 with TRBJ2-5, with 7 positions matching TRBD1. The CDR3 has 14 amino acids. V lost 6 bases, J lost 4 bases, and 8 bases stayed unmatched. Per germline, CDR1 MNHNS and CDR2 SASEGT. The CDR3 here is CASRPGRGLETQYF. The CDR3 region has the DNA TGTGCCAGCAGACCCGGCAGGGGGTTAGAGACCCAGTACTTC.

This sequence joins TRBV20-1 and TRBJ2-5, with D perhaps being TRBD1 or TRBD2 (6 bases each). Trimming shortened V by 2 bases and J by 2 bases, and 12 bases separated the two germline ends. Germline-derived CDR1 and CDR2 are DFQATT and SNEGSKA (reference sequence). The CDR3 loop spans 14 amino acids. The CDR3 DNA sequence: TGCAGTGCTAGAATACGGGGGCCACAAGAGACCCAGTACTTC. It encodes CSARIRGPQETQYF.

This sequence joins TRBV3-1 and TRBJ1-1; TRBD1 matches at 7 bases. Germline trimming cut 4 bases from V and 1 base from J; bases unmatched to any gene: 15. Germline V gene sequence: CDR1 LGHDT, CDR2 YNNKEL (reference sequence). CDR3 size: 18 residues. The DNA for the CDR3 is TGTGCCAGCAGCCTGAGAAAAACCTGGGACAGCCGGAACACTGAAGCTTTCTTT. It codes for CASSLRKTWDSRNTEAFF.